These 3 T cell receptor beta chains originate from one sample sequenced in a study of regulatory T cells in long-lasting Graves disease. The sample's time point: persistent/refractory GD, antithyroid drugs over 5 years with positive TRAb. Generation of the TCR library employed RNA extracted from PBMCs. Investigators prepared the TCR beta libraries by applying iRepertoire HTBI primers and Arm-PCR of CDR3 regions. One entry per CDR3 protein results from TCRdb running MiXCR on the multiplex PCR reads. The sample includes about 420,000 distinct CDR3 sequences, 20% to 25% of them seen just once. The specimen was peripheral blood mononuclear cells (PBMCs), collected when the disease was refractory, from a patient treated with antithyroid drugs. The receptor set was obtained from a female donor with Graves disease.

In its sample, this clonotype was seen many times. The CDR3 nucleotides read TGCGCCAGCAGCTTGGATGGCGGGCTTTACGAGCAGTACTTC. This encodes CASSLDGGLYEQYF. This sequence joins TRBV5-1 and TRBJ2-7, with D possibly TRBD2 on 5 matching bases. Looked up from germline, CDR1 is SGHRS and CDR2 is YFSETQ. The CDR3 length is 14 residues. V lost 0 bases and J lost 4, with 11 bases in between.

A few counts support this clonotype. V gene TRBV7-6 combines with J gene TRBJ2-7; TRBD2 matches 7 bases. V lost 4 bases to trimming and J lost 0 bases; unmatched junction nucleotides: 6. This CDR3 comprises 15 residues. Germline V CDR1 and CDR2: SGHVS, FNYEAQ. CDR3 DNA: TGTGCCAGCAGCTACGCTAGCGGTCCCTCCTACGAGCAGTACTTC. This gives the protein CASSYASGPSYEQYF.

The table lists this clonotype with many counts. The J gene is TRBJ1-1, the V gene TRBV7-9; the D gene is possibly TRBD1 (6 bases). The V end lost 5 bases, the J end lost 3 bases, and 19 bases lay between the germline ends. The CDR3 is made up of 16 amino acids. In germline, CDR1 is SEHNR, CDR2 FQNEAQ (reference sequence). The CDR3 nucleotides read TGTGCCAGCAGCCCCGGACAGATCACCCCCCACACTGAAGCTTTCTTT. Protein product: CASSPGQITPHTEAFF. The whole variable domain, filled in from reference TRBV7-9 and TRBJ1-1, reads DTGVSQNPRHKITKRGQNVTFRCDPISEHNRLYWYRQTLGQGPEFLTYFQNEAQLEKSRLLSDRFSAERPKGSFSTLEIQRTEQGDSAMYLCASSPGQITPHTEAFFGQGTRLTVV.